The rows below give T cell receptor beta chains drawn from one sample of a study of blood T cell repertoires in COVID-19. This table comes from immunoSEQ multiplex PCR, and its TCRdb copy is limited to in-frame clones, with some not included. The top ten hold over 5% of the sample, which has 120,000 or so clones, about 83% seen once. The sequenced sample was peripheral blood. These receptor sequences come from an elderly man with active or convalescent COVID-19. CDR3s leave out the opening cysteine and the closing phenylalanine or tryptophan. A clone size is listed for some rows: how often the clone was seen (once, few, many), or a class if it is expanded.

J: TRBJ2-3
V: TRBV3-1/TRBV3-2
size: .
CDR3: ASRGVGGAKDTQY

J: TRBJ2-1
V: TRBV9
size: .
CDR3: ASSGLAGGPGNEQF

J: TRBJ1-2
V: TRBV28
size: .
CDR3: ASIPDPGQGNYGYT

J: TRBJ1-1
V: TRBV23-1
size: .
CDR3: ASTSMGGTEAF

J: TRBJ2-6
V: TRBV6-2/TRBV6-3
size: .
CDR3: ASSSPPTGANVLT

J: TRBJ1-5
V: TRBV6-6
size: .
CDR3: ASSYWETGTNQPQH

J: TRBJ2-5
V: TRBV9
size: once
CDR3: ASSPSTHGETQY

J: TRBJ1-2
V: TRBV6-2/TRBV6-3
size: .
CDR3: ASSYSKSGPLYGYT

J: TRBJ1-1
V: TRBV5-5
size: .
CDR3: ASSSYRINMNTEAF

J: TRBJ1-2
V: TRBV6-5
size: .
CDR3: ASKGTGFSGYT

J: TRBJ2-3
V: TRBV14
size: .
CDR3: ASSFHGGADTQY

J: TRBJ1-1
V: TRBV29-1
size: .
CDR3: SVEGGRAGTEAF

J: TRBJ2-1
V: TRBV5-1
size: .
CDR3: ASSWPGTSGGAYNEQF

J: TRBJ2-1
V: TRBV7-6
size: .
CDR3: ASSPTRSSYNEQF

J: TRBJ1-6
V: TRBV6-5
size: .
CDR3: ASRTRGGNSPLH

J: TRBJ2-3
V: TRBV3-1/TRBV3-2
size: .
CDR3: ASSQALAGAGRTDTQY

J: TRBJ1-3
V: TRBV5-4
size: few
CDR3: ASSTNRDGGANTIY

J: TRBJ2-3
V: TRBV4-1
size: .
CDR3: ASSRASGGQSTDTQY

J: TRBJ1-6
V: TRBV30
size: .
CDR3: AWSRQGLSSPLH

J: TRBJ2-5
V: TRBV5-6
size: .
CDR3: ASSLAGLLAGVGTQY

J: TRBJ2-7
V: TRBV5-4
size: .
CDR3: ASSSPPGHGTYEQY

J: TRBJ1-4
V: TRBV7-2
size: .
CDR3: ASSLGQSNEKLF

J: TRBJ1-1
V: TRBV27
size: .
CDR3: ASRTGTRAF

J: TRBJ2-7
V: TRBV5-1
size: few
CDR3: ASSLWHSSYEQY

J: TRBJ1-2
V: TRBV19
size: .
CDR3: ASSIFTGGSYGYT

J: TRBJ1-2
V: TRBV28
size: .
CDR3: AVLDRPQAGYT

J: TRBJ1-1
V: TRBV29-1
size: .
CDR3: SAKGGGTEAF